What follows describes a single TCR beta chain. Its specificity is not known. This sample is drawn from a study of CD8 T cells in ankylosing spondylitis. The CDR3 has 14 amino acids. Trimming took 4 bases from V and 2 from J, leaving 9 bases between them. From germline, CDR1 is KGHDR and CDR2 SFDVKD. TCRdb recomputed calls from the 5' RACE reads with MiXCR, one row per CDR3 protein. Counted here are a few hundred thousand distinct CDR3 sequences, about 13% occurring once; the ten biggest clones make up nearly 7%. Study findings and constraints: Significant enrichment of disease-linked clones was reportedly seen in matched ankylosing spondylitis synovial fluid. Ankylosing spondylitis blood seemed to carry a telltale TCR beta motif made of under ten highly homologous variants.

The chain uses TRBV24-1 and TRBJ2-3; no definite D call. Source material: blood, either unsorted or a sorted T cell fraction (not recorded which). The clonotype was recovered from a male donor with ankylosing spondylitis. The CDR3 DNA sequence: TGTGCCACCAGTGACCGTGCCCACACAGATACGCAGTATTTT. Its protein is CATSDRAHTDTQYF.